Listed below are T cell receptor beta chains from one sample, sequenced in a study of blood T cell repertoires in COVID-19. Assay used: immunoSEQ multiplex PCR; TCRdb lists only in-frame clones, some missing. Altogether tens of thousands of clones are present, about 86% being singletons, with the ten largest covering roughly 1.9%. The specimen was peripheral blood. These receptors were taken from a woman aged 80 or over with active or convalescent COVID-19. Both conserved end residues are part of each CDR3. D genes are given only for firm matches. Rows may omit the clone size; those that give it use once, few, many or a size class.

TRBJ2-3 | TRBV18 | . | TRBD2 | CASSPLGLAGGASDTQYF | TGTGCCAGCTCACCCCTGGGACTAGCGGGAGGCGCTTCAGATACGCAGTATTTT
TRBJ2-2 | TRBV9 | . | . | CASSPSASANTGELFF | TGTGCCAGCAGCCCGTCGGCTAGCGCGAACACCGGGGAGCTGTTTTTT
TRBJ2-1 | TRBV19 | . | TRBD2 | CASSIRASGRSEQFF | TGTGCCAGTAGTATAAGGGCTAGCGGGAGAAGTGAGCAGTTCTTC
TRBJ1-4 | TRBV29-1 | . | TRBD1 | CSVLTGQGYEKLFF | TGCAGCGTTCTAACGGGACAGGGCTATGAAAAACTGTTTTTT
TRBJ2-5 | TRBV6-2/TRBV6-3 | . | TRBD2 | CASSYRASGYPETQYF | TGTGCCAGCAGTTACAGGGCTAGCGGGTACCCAGAGACCCAGTACTTC
TRBJ2-3 | TRBV6-4 | . | TRBD2 | CASNQEAGGGMSDTQYF | TGTGCCAGCAATCAAGAGGCGGGAGGGGGCATGTCGGATACGCAGTATTTT
TRBJ2-1 | TRBV18 | . | . | CASSPLRQVGALYNEQFF | TGTGCCAGCTCACCGTTAAGACAGGTCGGGGCCCTCTACAATGAGCAGTTCTTC
TRBJ2-7 | TRBV11-3 | . | TRBD1 | CASSSTGRRGHEQYF | TGTGCCAGCAGCTCAACAGGGCGCAGGGGGCACGAGCAGTACTTC
TRBJ2-7 | TRBV7-9 | . | TRBD1 | CASSWTGDSYEQYF | TGTGCCAGCAGTTGGACAGGAGATTCCTACGAGCAGTACTTC
TRBJ1-1 | TRBV29-1 | . | TRBD1 | CSVTGTGGTEAFF | TGCAGCGTTACTGGGACAGGGGGAACTGAAGCTTTCTTT
TRBJ1-1 | TRBV6-6 | . | TRBD1 | CASRAQTGGTEAFF | TGTGCCAGCAGGGCCCAGACAGGGGGGACTGAAGCTTTCTTT
TRBJ1-4 | TRBV18 | . | . | CASSPGQRNEKLFF | TGTGCCAGCTCACCAGGCCAGCGGAATGAAAAACTGTTTTTT
TRBJ2-1 | TRBV2 | . | . | CASSDVSPMVKGRHQFF | TGTGCCAGCAGTGATGTCTCCCCCATGGTTAAGGGGCGGCATCAGTTCTTC
TRBJ2-3 | TRBV11-2 | . | . | CAPRGASTDTQYF | TGTGCCCCCAGGGGGGCCAGCACAGATACGCAGTATTTT
TRBJ2-2 | TRBV30 | . | TRBD1 | CAWTDRGLPNTGELFF | TGTGCCTGGACGGACAGGGGCCTACCGAACACCGGGGAGCTGTTTTTT
TRBJ1-1 | TRBV14 | . | TRBD1 | CASSQVRGLTEAFF | TGTGCCAGCAGCCAAGTTAGGGGGCTCACTGAAGCTTTCTTT
TRBJ2-2 | TRBV15 | . | . | CATSTTGYTGELFF | TGTGCCACCAGCACTACAGGGTACACCGGGGAGCTGTTTTTT
TRBJ1-2 | TRBV25-1 | . | TRBD1 | CASSEGQDVYGYTF | TGTGCCAGCAGTGAAGGACAGGATGTCTATGGCTACACCTTC
TRBJ2-7 | TRBV19 | . | TRBD1 | CASSMGQGNSYEQYF | TGTGCCAGTAGTATGGGACAGGGAAACTCCTACGAGCAGTACTTC
TRBJ1-5 | TRBV12-3/TRBV12-4 | . | . | CASSFRGGQPQHF | TGTGCCAGCAGTTTTAGGGGGGGACAGCCCCAGCATTTT
TRBJ1-5 | TRBV5-1 | . | TRBD1 | CASSLDGQVNQPQHF | TGCGCCAGCAGCTTGGATGGACAGGTCAATCAGCCCCAGCATTTT
TRBJ1-1 | TRBV7-9 | . | . | CASSFTGVGTEAFF | TGTGCCAGCAGCTTTACAGGAGTAGGTACTGAAGCTTTCTTT
TRBJ2-7 | TRBV18 | . | . | CASSPLEQQGQYF | TGTGCCAGCTCACCACTAGAACAACAGGGGCAGTACTTC
TRBJ1-6 | TRBV4-3 | . | . | CASSQPPAQGQSSYNSPLHF | TGCGCCAGCAGCCAACCTCCCGCTCAGGGGCAAAGCTCCTATAATTCACCCCTCCACTTT
TRBJ2-5 | TRBV6-2/TRBV6-3 | . | . | CASSPQGGTQETQYF | TGTGCCAGCAGTCCACAGGGTGGTACCCAAGAGACCCAGTACTTC
TRBJ2-7 | TRBV11-3 | . | TRBD1 | CASSLVGTGGYEQYF | TGTGCCAGCAGCTTAGTAGGGACAGGGGGATACGAGCAGTACTTC
TRBJ1-1 | TRBV6-5 | . | . | CASSYWSLGDTEAFF | TGTGCCAGCAGTTACTGGAGCTTAGGGGACACTGAAGCTTTCTTT
TRBJ2-2 | TRBV18 | . | . | CASSPLAANTGELFF | TGTGCCAGCTCACCATTAGCGGCGAACACCGGGGAGCTGTTTTTT
TRBJ1-1 | TRBV21-1 | once | . | CASSKDRESLNTEAFF | TGTGCCAGCAGCAAAGACAGGGAATCTTTGAACACTGAAGCTTTCTTT
TRBJ2-5 | TRBV11-2 | . | . | CASRGAVETQYF | TGTGCCAGCCGGGGGGCGGTGGAGACCCAGTACTTC
TRBJ2-7 | TRBV18 | . | TRBD1 | CASSPVLSGTGLYEQYF | TGTGCCAGCTCACCAGTACTGTCCGGGACAGGGCTCTACGAGCAGTACTTC
TRBJ2-7 | TRBV30 | . | TRBD1 | CAWSIRRDSYEQYF | TGTGCCTGGAGTATCCGTCGGGACAGCTACGAGCAGTACTTC
TRBJ1-2 | TRBV29-1 | . | . | CSVDRGERGWNYGYTF | TGCAGCGTTGATAGGGGAGAGAGGGGGTGGAACTATGGCTACACCTTC
TRBJ1-5 | TRBV15 | few | . | CATSRDRGSNQPQHF | TGTGCCACCAGCAGAGACAGGGGAAGCAATCAGCCCCAGCATTTT
TRBJ2-2 | TRBV6-2/TRBV6-3 | . | . | CASSLDRILIRELFF | TGTGCCAGCAGTCTAGACAGAATCCTAATCCGGGAGCTGTTTTTT
TRBJ1-6 | TRBV7-3 | . | . | CASSQYRNSPLHF | TGTGCCAGCAGCCAGTACAGGAATTCACCCCTCCACTTT
TRBJ1-6 | TRBV7-9 | . | TRBD1 | CASSLEGRQGRSPLHF | TGTGCCAGCAGCTTGGAGGGTCGACAGGGCCGGTCACCCCTCCACTTT
TRBJ2-2 | TRBV19 | . | TRBD1 | CASSIPGTVPDRELFF | TGTGCCAGTAGTATCCCCGGGACAGTCCCCGACCGGGAGCTGTTTTTT
TRBJ1-2 | TRBV6-2/TRBV6-3 | . | . | CASSNTGYGYTF | TGTGCCAGCAGTAATACAGGCTATGGCTACACCTTC
TRBJ2-7 | TRBV29-1 | . | . | CSVEEGVQYF | TGCAGCGTTGAAGAAGGAGTGCAGTACTTC
TRBJ1-1 | TRBV27 | . | . | CASSLRGSTEAFF | TGTGCCAGCAGTTTGAGGGGGAGCACTGAAGCTTTCTTT
TRBJ1-2 | TRBV5-3 | . | TRBD1 | CARSLPDRGGNYGYTF | TGTGCCAGAAGCTTACCAGACAGGGGGGGTAACTATGGCTACACCTTC
TRBJ2-7 | TRBV7-3 | . | TRBD2 | CASSPSGREGRYEQYF | TGTGCCAGCAGCCCCTCCGGGCGGGAGGGTCGCTACGAGCAGTACTTC
TRBJ2-7 | TRBV6-5 | . | . | CASSSLAHNLGEQYF | TGTGCCAGCAGCAGCCTAGCTCACAACCTGGGGGAGCAGTACTTC
TRBJ2-7 | TRBV6-5 | few | TRBD1 | CASGQGYEQYF | TGTGCCAGCGGACAGGGCTACGAGCAGTACTTC